The T cell receptor (beta chain) under discussion was sequenced for a study of cytomegalovirus exposure and HLA in healthy donors. General observations from the study: Previous analysis showed most TCR beta V segments were productive about 87% or about 30% of the time.

It was with 60 Vbeta and 13 Jbeta primers that the PCR ran. Sequenced by immunoSEQ multiplex PCR; TCRdb stores in-frame clones only, minus some. This sample's table reports roughly 84,000 clones. The germline V gene has CDR1 MNHNS and CDR2 SASEGT. The CDR3 is 15 amino acids. With V trimmed by 7 bases and J by 2 bases, 9 bases remained unmatched. As to this clone: Antigen specificity is unknown.

The sequence was obtained from a man aged 45-65 years in good health and CMV-seronegative. Sequencing was done on a sample of PBMCs. The gene calls are TRBV6-1 and TRBJ1-2, with TRBD1 identical over 8 bases. As DNA, the CDR3 is TGTGCCAGCACGCAAGGACAGGGTGGAAACTATGGCTACACCTTC. Translation: CASTQGQGGNYGYTF.